The 29 T cell receptor beta chains in this list originate from one sample, sequenced in a study of Graves' ophthalmopathy and Graves' hyperthyroidism. RNA transcripts served as template for amplifying TCR beta CDR3 sequences. The first round was an RT-PCR with HTBI primers, and the second round was a multiplex PCR. From the multiplex PCR reads, TCRdb called clonotypes with MiXCR, one entry per CDR3 protein. This sample has about 660,000 distinct CDR3 sequences, with over 40% found just once. The sequenced sample was peripheral blood. These receptors all stem from an adult man with Graves' ophthalmopathy.

Ten or more counts support this clonotype. The V and J genes are TRBV5-5 and TRBJ1-5, with D perhaps matching TRBD1 (6 bases). Germline-derived CDR1 and CDR2 are SGHKS and YYEKEE (reference sequence). The V and J ends lost 4 bases and 1 base respectively, with 12 bases between them. The CDR3 spans 15 residues. CDR3 residues: CASSITGRSNQPQHF. CDR3 bases: TGTGCCAGCAGCATAACAGGGAGGAGCAATCAGCCCCAGCATTTT.

This clonotype was observed at least ten times. The rearrangement uses TRBV5-1 and TRBJ2-5, with 9 bases fitting TRBD1. Germline CDR1 SGHRS, CDR2 YFSETQ. This CDR3 has 15 residues. The trim removed 0 bases at V and 4 bases at J, leaving 4 bases unmatched. CDR3 protein: CASSLGGQGTETQYF. In DNA, the CDR3 is TGCGCCAGCAGCTTGGGGGGACAGGGAACAGAGACCCAGTACTTC.

This clonotype was seen repeatedly, ten times or more. V usage is TRBV19 and J usage is TRBJ1-5; D uncertain. The germline V and J ends were trimmed by 3 bases and 0 bases, with 6 bases remaining between them. CDR3 size: 14 residues. CDR1 is LNHDA and CDR2 is SQIVND in the germline V gene (reference sequence). The CDR3 region is CASSITSSNQPQHF. DNA for the CDR3: TGTGCCAGTAGTATCACCAGTAGCAATCAGCCCCAGCATTTT.

This clonotype was seen only once. A read error may be the cause here, since a much bigger clone is one base away. The V and J genes are TRBV19 and TRBJ2-7; the D is unclear. Germline CDR1 reads LNHDA; CDR2 reads SQIVND (reference sequence). The length of the CDR3 is 13 residues. The V and J ends lost 3 bases and 5 bases respectively, with 11 bases between them. In nucleotides, the CDR3 is TGTGCCAGTAGTATGCAATGGGAACACGAGCAGTACTTC. This codes for CASSMQWEHEQYF.

This clonotype occurred a few times. DNA for the CDR3: TGTGCCAGCAGCTTAGATCCAAGGGCCGAGCAGTACTTC. It codes for CASSLDPRAEQYF. This chain connects TRBV7-9 to TRBJ2-7; D is ambiguous. V lost 1 base and J 6 bases, leaving 10 bases between the germline ends. This CDR3 is 13 amino acids long. CDR1 is SEHNR and CDR2 is FQNEAQ in the germline V gene (reference sequence).

This clonotype was observed many times. The chain recombines TRBV20-1 with TRBJ1-2, with 8 bases identical to TRBD1. CDR3 length: 14 residues. Germline loops: CDR1 DFQATT, CDR2 SNEGSKA (reference sequence). Trimming cost V 6 bases and J 7 bases; bases outside gene matches: 13. CDR3 sequence reads: CSARRAGGGIGYTF. The CDR3 DNA follows: TGCAGTGCCCGAAGGGCAGGGGGCGGAATTGGCTACACCTTC.

This clonotype was picked up many times. The chain employs TRBV7-9 and TRBJ2-5; D not certain. The CDR3 is 13 amino acids. The germline V and J ends were trimmed by 1 base and 5 bases, with 8 bases remaining between them. Per germline, CDR1 SEHNR and CDR2 FQNEAQ (reference sequence). CDR3: CASSLESRETQYF. CDR3 bases: TGTGCCAGCAGCTTAGAATCGCGGGAGACCCAGTACTTC.

About this clonotype itself: A much larger clone differs by one base, so this may be a read error. V gene TRBV12-3 or TRBV12-4 combines with J gene TRBJ2-7; 16 bases are a match to TRBD2. V gave up 4 bases and J gave up 0 bases; unmatched junction bases: 6. The CDR3 is made up of 18 amino acids. The CDR3 DNA is TGTGCCAGCAGTTCCGGGACTAGCGGGAGGGGGAGCTCCTACGAGCAGTACTTC. Its translation is CASSSGTSGRGSSYEQYF.

CDR3 DNA sequence: TGTGCCTGGAGTGTAGGGCTTGTGAACACTGAAGCTTTCTTT. Translation: CAWSVGLVNTEAFF. The genes are TRBV30 and TRBJ1-1; D not certain. The CDR3 loop spans 14 amino acids. Deletions cut 0 bases from V and 0 bases from J, with 8 bases between. The V gene's germline CDR1 is GTSNPN and CDR2 SVGIG (reference sequence).

At least ten counts were recorded for this clonotype. This chain connects TRBV9 to TRBJ2-6, with TRBD1 matching 7 bases. Trimming at V came to 3 bases and at J to 0 bases, leaving 9 bases not matched to a gene. The germline CDR1 and CDR2 sequences are SGDLS and YYNGEE. The CDR3 is 18 residues long. The CDR3 nucleotides read TGTGCCAGCAGCGCGAACAGGGGAGCTGACTCTGGGGCCAACGTCCTGACTTTC. Its translation is CASSANRGADSGANVLTF.

This sequence joins TRBV12-3 or TRBV12-4 and TRBJ1-4; D ambiguous. Trimming removed 7 bases from V and 0 bases from J, with 12 bases in between. This CDR3 contains 15 residues. CDR3 region: CASKVSEATNEKLFF. The CDR3 DNA reads as TGTGCCAGCAAGGTGTCGGAGGCAACTAATGAAAAACTGTTTTTT.

This chain joins TRBV4-3 and TRBJ2-7; D may be TRBD2 (7 bases). Germline CDR1 and CDR2: LGHNA and YSLEER. CDR3 size: 18 residues. The V gene lost 0 bases and the J gene lost 2 bases, with 20 bases spanning the gap. The CDR3 sequence is CASSQDRGKGGGPYEQYF. The DNA of the CDR3 is TGCGCCAGCAGCCAAGATCGAGGGAAGGGGGGGGGCCCCTACGAGCAGTACTTC.

V is TRBV10-3 and J is TRBJ2-5, with 8 bases matching TRBD1. V shed 6 bases and J 4 bases; nucleotides not matched to a gene: 4. The germline V gene encodes CDR1 ENHRY and CDR2 SYGVKD. The CDR3 length is 13 residues. CDR3 region: CAISRDRLETQYF. CDR3 in DNA: TGTGCCATCAGCAGGGACAGGTTAGAGACCCAGTACTTC.

There are a few counts of this clonotype. The V gene is TRBV12-3 or TRBV12-4, the J gene TRBJ2-7, with D possibly matching TRBD1 (5 bases). Trimming shortened V by 4 bases and J by 0 bases, and 13 bases separated the two germline ends. The CDR3 runs 15 residues. The CDR3 loop is CASSYRPDSSYEQYF. The CDR3 DNA is TGTGCCAGCAGTTACAGGCCAGACAGCTCCTACGAGCAGTACTTC.

The chain combines TRBV25-1 with TRBJ1-2, with 7 positions matching TRBD1. Germline-derived CDR1 and CDR2 are MGHDK and SYGVNS. The CDR3 has 14 amino acids. With 9 bases clipped from V and 2 bases from J, the junction kept 9 bases outside the gene matches. The CDR3 loop is CARSSTGVNYGYTF. In nucleotides, the CDR3 is TGTGCCAGGAGTTCAACAGGGGTAAACTATGGCTACACCTTC.

About this clonotype: Since a much larger clone is just one base distant, this may be a read error. The V gene is TRBV5-1, the J gene TRBJ2-5, with a possible D match to TRBD1 (8 bases). Germline V gene sequence: CDR1 SGHRS, CDR2 YFSETQ. The germline V and J ends were trimmed by 3 bases and 9 bases, with 18 bases remaining between them. CDR3 size: 14 residues. This chain's CDR3 is CASSSTGEGEAQYF. The CDR3, as DNA: TGCGCCAGCAGCTCGACAGGGGAGGGGGAGGCCCAGTACTTC.

DNA of the CDR3: TGCAGCGTCGAATCACCCGGGGAATCCTACGAGCAGTACTTC. Translated, it gives CSVESPGESYEQYF. The genes are TRBV29-1 and TRBJ2-7, with TRBD2 as a possible D gene (5 bases). There are 14 residues in the CDR3. The germline V and J ends were trimmed by 6 bases and 1 base, with 16 bases remaining between them. Germline loops: CDR1 SQVTM, CDR2 ANQGSEA.

Worth noting for this clonotype: This sequence may be a read error, since a much larger clone differs from it by one base. The chain couples TRBV6-1 to TRBJ1-1, with D hard to call. CDR3 length: 16 amino acids. V dropped 7 bases and J dropped 0 bases, with 18 bases sitting between them. Germline values: CDR1 MNHNS, CDR2 SASEGT. CDR3 sequence: CASTPIGRSMNTEAFF. CDR3 DNA: TGTGCCAGCACCCCTATAGGGCGGAGCATGAACACTGAAGCTTTCTTT.

V usage is TRBV5-1 and J usage is TRBJ2-2, with D possibly being TRBD1 (6 bases). The germline V gene has CDR1 SGHRS and CDR2 YFSETQ. The CDR3 has 15 residues. Trimming removed 1 base at V and 1 base at J, with 8 bases between. The CDR3 nucleotides are TGCGCCAGCAGCTTGTGGGGACAGAACACCGGGGAGCTGTTTTTT. The encoded protein is CASSLWGQNTGELFF.

This clonotype was observed a few times. The chain has TRBV29-1 and TRBJ2-1, with D perhaps TRBD2 (5 bases). Germline-derived CDR1 and CDR2 are SQVTM and ANQGSEA. The CDR3 spans 11 residues. The V and J ends lost 6 bases and 8 bases respectively, with 11 bases between them. The CDR3 spells CSVPSRDEQFF. The CDR3 DNA reads as TGCAGCGTACCCTCGAGGGATGAGCAGTTCTTC.

Comments on this clonotype: This may arise from a read error, as a much more abundant clone is one base away. V usage is TRBV10-2 and J usage is TRBJ1-2; no firm D call. Germline V gives CDR1 WSHSY, CDR2 SAAADI. The CDR3 contains 15 residues. CDR3 nucleotide sequence: TGCGCCAGCAGCCAAGTGGTCGCGGCGGGCTATGGCCACACCTTC. Translated, it gives CASSQVVAAGYGHTF.

J is TRBJ1-2 and V is TRBV9; 9 bases agree with TRBD1. Unmatched junction bases numbered 5, after V lost 1 base and J lost 7 bases. Germline assignment: CDR1 SGDLS and CDR2 YYNGEE. The length of the CDR3 is 14 residues. CDR3 sequence (DNA): TGTGCCAGCAGCGTATCCGGGACAGGGACTGGCTACACCTTC. It encodes CASSVSGTGTGYTF.

The V call is TRBV29-1, the J call TRBJ1-1; 7 bases align to TRBD1. CDR3 length: 12 residues. Germline CDR1 SQVTM, CDR2 ANQGSEA. V was pared by 6 bases and J by 3 bases, with 4 bases of the junction left unmatched. This CDR3 is CSVGQPDTEAFF. The DNA for the CDR3 is TGCAGCGTGGGACAGCCCGACACTGAAGCTTTCTTT. Full variable domain (missing parts from reference TRBV29-1 and TRBJ1-1): SAVISQKPSRDICQRGTSLTIQCQVDSQVTMMFWYRQQPGQSLTLIATANQGSEATYESGFVIDKFPISRPNLTFSTLTVSNMSPEDSSIYLCSVGQPDTEAFFGQGTRLTVV.

This clonotype was observed a handful of times. One junction end does not reproduce the germline sequence, and a read error may be involved. The J gene is TRBJ2-2, the V gene TRBV7-3, with D tentatively TRBD1 (6 bases). CDR1 and CDR2 (germline): SGHTA, FQGTGA. This CDR3 contains 12 residues. CDR3 residues: CASNPQGGELFF. DNA for the CDR3: TGCGCCAGCAACCCACAGGGCGGGGAGCTGTTTTTT.

With respect to this clonotype: Since a much larger clone is just one base distant, this may be a read error. The chain carries TRBV20-1 and TRBJ2-7; TRBD1 matches 8 bases. The CDR3 consists of 13 residues. CDR1 DFQATT and CDR2 SNEGSKA come from the germline V gene (reference sequence). J gave up 4 bases and V 6 bases, and 8 bases lay outside the gene matches. The CDR3 region is CSASGTGPYEQYV. The CDR3 nucleotides are TGCAGTGCCTCCGGGACAGGACCTTACGAGCAGTACGTC.

This clonotype showed up many times. This chain uses TRBV10-3 with TRBJ1-4, with 7 bases lining up with TRBD1. The junction had 6 bases not matched to a gene; V was cut back by 11 bases and J by 6 bases. CDR3 length: 12 amino acids. Germline-derived CDR1 and CDR2 are ENHRY and SYGVKD. CDR3 amino acids: CAVGTEDEKLFF. The CDR3 DNA reads TGTGCCGTAGGGACAGAAGATGAAAAACTGTTTTTT.

The table lists this clonotype with many counts. The chain employs TRBV7-9 and TRBJ1-4; D remains ambiguous. The CDR3 totals 16 residues. Per the germline V gene, CDR1 is SEHNR and CDR2 is FQNEAQ (reference sequence). Trimming took 3 bases from V and 5 from J, leaving 16 bases between them. DNA for the CDR3: TGTGCCAGCAGCTTGAGCCCAGCAAGAGCAAATGAAAAACTGTTTTTT. This encodes CASSLSPARANEKLFF. Using reference TRBV7-9 and TRBJ1-4 for the parts outside the CDR3, the full variable domain is DTGVSQNPRHKITKRGQNVTFRCDPISEHNRLYWYRQTLGQGPEFLTYFQNEAQLEKSRLLSDRFSAERPKGSFSTLEIQRTEQGDSAMYLCASSLSPARANEKLFFGSGTQLSVL.

In DNA, the CDR3 is TGCGCCAGCAACCCGGGACAGGGCGACCACGAGCAGTACTTC. This gives the protein CASNPGQGDHEQYF. This chain links TRBV10-2 with TRBJ2-7; 9 nucleotides match TRBD1. The length of the CDR3 is 14 residues. V shed 7 bases, J shed 5 bases, and the junction held 9 bases outside the gene matches. Germline CDR1 and CDR2: WSHSY and SAAADI.

This chain links TRBV29-1 with TRBJ1-1; weak D call: TRBD1 (6 bases). V gave up 8 bases and J gave up 4 bases, with 14 bases separating them. Germline V lookup: CDR1 SQVTM, CDR2 ANQGSEA. This CDR3 region has 12 residues. CDR3 residues: CSQEKGGTEAFF. For the CDR3, the DNA is TGCAGCCAAGAGAAAGGGGGCACTGAAGCTTTCTTT.